This TCR beta chain was captured by sequencing in a study of Ad26.COV2.S vaccination and SARS-CoV-2 variants. Study-level information: Administration of Ad26.COV2.S was intramuscular, either once or twice 56 days apart. Study results and limitations: Spike-specific TCR breadth was greater in vaccine than placebo recipients.

CDR3 size: 16 residues. V gave up 5 bases and J gave up 5 bases; unmatched junction bases: 9. Germline-derived CDR1 and CDR2 are MNHEY and SVGEGT. Profiling relied on immunoSEQ multiplex PCR, and the TCRdb table lists in-frame clones only, not all of them. The sample includes more than 400,000 clones, around 92% of them seen just once. Stated treatment: some 20 received Ad26.COV2.S at low or high dose, single or two shots; a few received placebo; per-sample allocation not given. Collection of the samples took place on day 63 after the first injection of vaccine or placebo. Boston hosted the donor, who was an adult aged 18-55 years. Expressing Wuhan-strain SARS-CoV-2 spike, an Ad26 vector served as the vaccine. About this clone itself: Its matching antigen is unknown.

The chain combines TRBV6-2 or TRBV6-3 with TRBJ1-5; 10 bases align to TRBD1. The input for sequencing was peripheral blood, taken in a trial of Ad26.COV2.S vaccine versus placebo. This clonotype originated in a person between 18 and 65 years old who received the Ad26.COV2.S COVID-19 vaccine or a placebo. CDR3: CASSHKGQGVYQPQHF. The CDR3 coding sequence is TGTGCCAGCAGTCACAAAGGACAGGGGGTTTATCAGCCCCAGCATTTT.